Below are 24 T cell receptor beta chains sequenced from a single sample in a study of vaccination effects on CD4 cells after COVID-19. Expansion with viral peptide pools was applied to antigen-specific CD4+ T cells by the ViraFEST assay prior to sequencing. CD4+ T cell isolation took place after approximately ten days of culture. All vaccine recipients tested negative for nucleocapsid antibodies and had never contracted SARS-CoV-2 infection. The assay was immunoSEQ multiplex PCR, and TCRdb's table has in-frame clones only and misses some. This table has some 60,000 clones, approximately 79% appearing once. For these receptors, no antigen is known. Sequenced material: CD4+ T cells from PBMCs cultured with HCoV-NL63 spike peptides, taken before COVID-19 vaccination. These receptors were obtained from a human donor who received a COVID-19 vaccine.

The chain recombines TRBV28 with TRBJ2-7, with D tentatively TRBD1 (6 bases). V dropped 5 bases and J dropped 3 bases, with 14 bases sitting between them. This CDR3 is built from 14 residues. CDR1 is MDHEN, CDR2 SYDVKM, per germline. CDR3 in amino acids: CASSPGDKNYEQYV. The DNA of the CDR3 is TGTGCCAGCAGTCCAGGGGACAAAAACTACGAGCAGTACGTC.

V is TRBV5-3 and J is TRBJ2-7, with D hard to call. TRBV5-3 is an ORF for which the function is uncertain. The CDR3 totals 13 residues. With 0 bases removed from V and 1 base from J, the gap between germline ends came to 5 bases. CDR3 in DNA: TGTGCCAGAAGCTTGGACGGGTCCTACGAGCAGTACGTC. It is translated as CARSLDGSYEQYV.

V and J are TRBV28 and TRBJ2-5, with 14 bases lining up with TRBD2. Germline CDR1 reads MDHEN; CDR2 reads SYDVKM. The CDR3 extends over 14 amino acids. After removal of 7 bases from V and 9 bases from J, the junction contained 7 bases not matched to a gene. In DNA, the CDR3 is TGTGCCAGCATCAGGGGACTAGCGGGGGCGGCCCAGTACTTC. As protein: CASIRGLAGAAQYF.

This clone was picked up one time. The chain carries TRBV14 and TRBJ2-3, with D tentatively TRBD1 (6 bases). V was trimmed by 0 bases and J by 10 bases, leaving 14 bases between them. The CDR3 runs to 14 residues. Germline assignment: CDR1 SGHDN and CDR2 FVKESK. This CDR3 reads CASSQDLWGPSQYF. For the CDR3, the DNA is TGTGCCAGCAGCCAAGATCTGTGGGGGCCTTCGCAGTATTTT.

Only a few counts were recorded for this clone. The rearrangement uses TRBV2 and TRBJ1-1; D unresolved. CDR3 size: 14 residues. Germline CDR1 SNHLY, CDR2 FYNNEI. V was cut by 3 bases and J by 3 bases, with 11 bases left in between. CDR3 region: CASSDFRPDTEAFF. The CDR3 DNA sequence: TGTGCCAGCAGTGACTTCAGGCCTGACACTGAAGCTTTCTTT.

This chain uses TRBV29-1 with TRBJ1-2; TRBD1 matches 9 bases. This CDR3 comprises 12 residues. J was trimmed by 8 bases and V by 7 bases; bases with no gene match: 8. Germline values: CDR1 SQVTM, CDR2 ANQGSEA. The CDR3 spells CSAGTGKEGYTF. CDR3 nucleotide sequence: TGCAGCGCGGGGACAGGGAAAGAGGGCTACACCTTC.

CDR3 region: CASRPGGPYNEQFF. CDR3 nucleotide sequence: TGTGCCAGTAGACCAGGGGGTCCCTACAATGAGCAGTTCTTC. V gene TRBV19 combines with J gene TRBJ2-1; 7 nucleotides align to TRBD1. Germline lookup yields CDR1 LNHDA and CDR2 SQIVND (reference sequence). V lost 6 bases and J lost 2; bases outside the gene matches: 4. The CDR3 runs to 14 residues.

V and J are TRBV28 and TRBJ1-2, with a tentative D call TRBD1 (5 bases). CDR1 is MDHEN and CDR2 is SYDVKM in the germline V gene. The CDR3 covers 14 residues. Between the trimmed V and J ends, which lost 6 bases and 6 bases, there was a span of 17 bases. CDR3 residues: CASRPYVGGDGYTF. The CDR3 region has the DNA TGTGCCAGCAGACCCTATGTGGGGGGGGATGGCTACACCTTC.

The chain recombines TRBV5-1 with TRBJ2-3; maybe TRBD1 (7 bases). Trimming took off 3 bases at V and 9 bases at J, with 17 bases between the two ends. Germline assignment: CDR1 SGHRS and CDR2 YFSETQ. The CDR3 runs 14 residues. DNA for the CDR3: TGCGCCAGCAGCTGGGCGGAGGGGGCTGACACGCAGTATTTT. Translated: CASSWAEGADTQYF.

The J gene is TRBJ2-7, the V gene TRBV7-8; TRBD1 aligns across 7 bases. Germline values: CDR1 SGHVS, CDR2 FQNEAQ. The trim removed 1 base at V and 3 bases at J, leaving 12 bases unmatched. The CDR3 contains 17 residues. This CDR3 is CASSLGAWGQLSYEQYV. DNA for the CDR3: TGTGCCAGCAGCTTAGGGGCATGGGGACAGTTGAGCTACGAGCAGTACGTC.

This clone was seen only once. The chain is built from TRBV30 and TRBJ1-5; D perhaps matches TRBD1 (6 bases). Germline lookup yields CDR1 GTSNPN and CDR2 SVGIG (reference sequence). V lost 3 bases and J 2 bases, leaving 14 bases between the germline ends. This CDR3 region has 15 residues. This chain's CDR3 is CAWRRGGAGNQPQHF. CDR3 sequence (DNA): TGTGCCTGGAGGAGAGGGGGTGCGGGCAATCAGCCCCAGCATTTT.

The chain employs TRBV5-5 and TRBJ2-7; D ambiguous. Per germline, CDR1 SGHKS and CDR2 YYEKEE (reference sequence). The V end was cut by 6 bases, the J end by 1 base, with 17 bases between. CDR3 length: 15 residues. This CDR3 is CASTRAGDASYEQYV. As DNA, the CDR3 is TGTGCCAGCACCCGTGCTGGGGATGCGTCCTACGAGCAGTACGTC.

The chain carries TRBV6-5 and TRBJ1-4; D is possibly TRBD1 (6 bases). Trimming pared 2 bases from V and 8 bases from J, leaving 9 bases between. CDR3 size: 13 residues. Per the germline V gene, CDR1 is MNHEY and CDR2 is SVGAGI. The CDR3 DNA follows: TGTGCCAGCAGTTACAGGCAGGGGGAAAAACTGTTTTTT. Protein: CASSYRQGEKLFF.

This clone was picked up one time. This chain links TRBV5-1 with TRBJ1-2, with D unresolved. The CDR3 covers 15 residues. Germline V gene data show CDR1 as SGHRS and CDR2 as YFSETQ. V was cut by 0 bases and J by 6 bases, with 15 bases left in between. The CDR3: CASSLDRTLGHGYTF. The DNA for the CDR3 is TGCGCCAGCAGCTTGGATCGGACGTTAGGACATGGCTACACCTTC.

V usage is TRBV6-5 and J usage is TRBJ1-2; D might be TRBD1 (6 bases). V lost 5 bases, J lost 0 bases, and 13 bases lay in between. Germline assignment: CDR1 MNHEY and CDR2 SVGAGI. The CDR3 has 15 residues. CDR3 amino acids: CASSLTGLANYGYTF. CDR3 coding DNA: TGTGCCAGCAGTCTCACAGGGCTAGCTAACTATGGCTACACCTTC.

The chain couples TRBV19 to TRBJ1-2; D remains ambiguous. The germline CDR1 and CDR2 sequences are LNHDA and SQIVND (reference sequence). The CDR3 runs 14 residues. Trimming removed 4 bases at V and 0 bases at J, with 9 bases between. This CDR3 is CASSRAVANYGYTF. DNA of the CDR3: TGTGCCAGTAGTAGAGCGGTAGCTAACTATGGCTACACCTTC.

This clone was detected only a few times. The chain joins TRBV4-1 to TRBJ1-5; 9 bases align to TRBD1. Germline V gene sequence: CDR1 MGHRA, CDR2 YSYEKL. The CDR3 is 20 amino acids. The V segment lost 2 bases and the J segment 4 bases; nucleotides outside the gene matches: 18. CDR3 sequence reads: CASSQPPLASRGTGNQPQHF. As DNA, the CDR3 is TGCGCCAGCAGCCAACCCCCCCTTGCGTCGAGGGGGACAGGGAATCAGCCCCAGCATTTT.

The chain carries TRBV5-1 and TRBJ1-4; D perhaps matches TRBD1 (5 bases). The CDR3 sequence is 15 residues long. V was cut by 2 bases and J by 3 bases, with 11 bases left in between. Germline CDR1 reads SGHRS; CDR2 reads YFSETQ. In DNA form, the CDR3 reads TGCGCCAGCAGCTTACAGGCCTCGTCTAATGAAAAACTGTTTTTT. Its translation is CASSLQASSNEKLFF. Filled out from reference TRBV5-1 and TRBJ1-4, the complete variable domain reads KAGVTQTPRYLIKTRGQQVTLSCSPISGHRSVSWYQQTPGQGLQFLFEYFSETQRNKGNFPGRFSGRQFSNSRSEMNVSTLELGDSALYLCASSLQASSNEKLFFGSGTQLSVL.

The DNA for the CDR3 is TGTGCCAGCAGCTTACAAGGGTACCAAGAGACCCAGTACTTC. Amino acids: CASSLQGYQETQYF. The chain links TRBV7-7 to TRBJ2-5; D remains unclear. Looked up from germline, CDR1 is SSHAT and CDR2 is FNYEAQ (reference sequence). The CDR3 consists of 14 residues. Trimming stripped 2 bases from V and 0 bases from J, with 7 bases between.

V usage is TRBV7-2 and J usage is TRBJ2-3; D tentatively reads TRBD1 or TRBD2 (5 bases each). From germline, CDR1 is SGHTA and CDR2 FQGNSA. The CDR3 has 12 residues. V shed 11 bases and J shed 4 bases, with 13 bases lying between them. The CDR3 spells CASSLGADTQYF. CDR3 bases: TGTGCCTCCTCCCTGGGGGCAGATACGCAGTATTTT.

The table lists this clone with a count of one. The chain combines TRBV21-1 with TRBJ1-2. TRBV21-1 is deemed a pseudogene. The CDR3 totals 17 residues. The CDR3 is CASSIGNPSLPGDGYTF. DNA of the CDR3: TGTGCCAGCAGCATCGGAAACCCATCTCTCCCGGGCGATGGCTACACCTTC.

V usage is TRBV24-1 and J usage is TRBJ2-5, with TRBD2 as a possible D gene (6 bases). This CDR3 has 15 residues. Trimming pared 4 bases from V and 4 bases from J, leaving 15 bases between. The germline gives CDR1 KGHDR, CDR2 SFDVKD. CDR3 sequence: CATSDPSEGGETQYF. The CDR3 region has the DNA TGTGCCACCAGTGACCCGAGCGAGGGAGGAGAGACCCAGTACTTC.

Turning to this clone: Other DNA sequences in this specimen translate into the identical CDR3. The chain is built from TRBV15 and TRBJ1-2; D is unresolved. CDR1 is LNHNV and CDR2 is YYDKDF in the germline V gene (reference sequence). The germline V and J ends were trimmed by 0 bases and 4 bases, with 6 bases remaining between them. The CDR3 is 13 amino acids. The CDR3 reads CATSRDLSYGYTF. CDR3 DNA: TGTGCCACCAGCAGAGATCTTAGCTATGGCTACACCTTC. The whole variable domain, filled in from reference TRBV15 and TRBJ1-2, reads DAMVIQNPRYQVTQFGKPVTLSCSQTLNHNVMYWYQQKSSQAPKLLFHYYDKDFNNEADTPDNFQSRRPNTSFCFLDIRSPGLGDTAMYLCATSRDLSYGYTFGSGTRLTVV.

The V call is TRBV2, the J call TRBJ2-5; 12 positions agree with TRBD2. The germline gives CDR1 SNHLY, CDR2 FYNNEI. This CDR3 is 14 amino acids long. J lost 5 bases, V lost 6 bases, and 4 bases had no gene match. The CDR3 DNA follows: TGTGCCAGCAGGGGACTAGCGGGTGTTGAGACCCAGTACTTC. Translation gives CASRGLAGVETQYF.